Listed below are T cell receptor beta chains from one sample, sequenced in a study of T cells in Graves' hyperthyroidism and ophthalmopathy. MiXCR, run by TCRdb on the multiplex PCR reads, gives a single entry per CDR3 protein. This table has 600,000 to 650,000 distinct CDR3 sequences, 16% appearing once. What was sequenced was blood. The source is a woman aged 25-40 years with Graves' hyperthyroidism. Each CDR3 is given with its conserved first and last residue. A D gene is named only where the DNA matches it firmly. Rows give clone size only sometimes, using once, few, many, or a class for an expanded clone.

v_gene	d_gene	j_gene	abundance	CDR3aa	CDR3nt
TRBV30	-	TRBJ2-6	many	CAWNRFAGANVLTF	TGTGCCTGGAATAGGTTCGCAGGGGCCAACGTCCTGACTTTC
TRBV20-1	-	TRBJ2-1	few	CSARGQDSNEQFF	TGCAGTGCTAGAGGTCAGGATAGCAATGAGCAGTTCTTC
TRBV28	-	TRBJ1-3	-	CASSSPVEPGNTIYF	TGTGCCAGCAGTTCCCCCGTGGAGCCGGGAAACACCATATATTTT
TRBV27	-	TRBJ1-2	-	CASSYSGENPNYGYTF	TGTGCCAGCAGTTACTCCGGGGAGAATCCTAACTATGGCTACACCTTC
TRBV4-3	TRBD1	TRBJ1-1	few	CASSQFRQGEAFF	TGCGCCAGCAGCCAATTTAGACAGGGAGAAGCTTTCTTT
TRBV7-2	-	TRBJ1-1	many	CASSSHQETEAFF	TGTGCCAGCAGCTCTCACCAGGAAACTGAAGCTTTCTTT
TRBV12-3/TRBV12-4	-	TRBJ1-1	many	CASSGLRGNTEAFF	TGTGCCAGCAGTGGGTTAAGAGGGAACACTGAAGCTTTCTTT
TRBV24-1	-	TRBJ2-7	-	CATSDRNPGLDTYEQYF	TGTGCCACCAGTGACCGTAATCCGGGACTGGATACCTACGAGCAGTACTTC
TRBV28	-	TRBJ2-7	many	CASTSGMTEQYF	TGTGCCAGCACCTCCGGCATGACGGAGCAGTACTTC
TRBV7-3	TRBD2	TRBJ2-1	many	CASSLTGLVNNEQFF	TGTGCCAGCAGCCTAACGGGACTAGTTAACAATGAGCAGTTCTTC